This paragraph reports one TCR beta chain. The data were obtained in a study of Ad26.COV2.S vaccination and SARS-CoV-2 variants. Sequenced by immunoSEQ multiplex PCR; TCRdb stores in-frame clones only, minus some. In the table there are 150,000 to 200,000 clones, around nine tenths of which are singletons. The origin of this receptor is a human donor who had recovered from COVID-19. The starting material was peripheral blood, obtained after recovery from COVID-19.

CDR3 residues: CSVGPGTSNTEAFF. In DNA, the CDR3 is TGCAGCGTTGGTCCCGGGACTTCAAACACTGAAGCTTTCTTT. The V and J genes are TRBV29-1 and TRBJ1-1; tentative D call: TRBD1 (5 bases). CDR3 size: 14 residues. Per the germline V gene, CDR1 is SQVTM and CDR2 is ANQGSEA. The V and J ends lost 4 bases and 2 bases respectively, with 14 bases between them.